These 26 T cell receptor beta chains were all obtained from the same sample, sequenced in a study of T cell responses to AZD1222 COVID-19 vaccine. The data were produced by immunoSEQ multiplex PCR, yet TCRdb's version contains in-frame clones alone and is incomplete. In the table there are around 200,000 clones, 85% to 90% of which are singletons. Source: peripheral blood, taken on day 0 of AZD1222 vaccination. These receptors all come from an adult in good health.

The J gene is TRBJ1-4, the V gene TRBV5-1; D unresolved. Trimming removed 0 bases from V and 8 bases from J, with 11 bases in between. The V gene's germline CDR1 is SGHRS and CDR2 YFSETQ. CDR3 length: 14 residues. DNA of the CDR3: TGCGCCAGCAGCTTGGGGGGTTGGCCGGAAAAACTGTTTTTT. Translation gives CASSLGGWPEKLFF. Full variable domain (missing parts from reference TRBV5-1 and TRBJ1-4): KAGVTQTPRYLIKTRGQQVTLSCSPISGHRSVSWYQQTPGQGLQFLFEYFSETQRNKGNFPGRFSGRQFSNSRSEMNVSTLELGDSALYLCASSLGGWPEKLFFGSGTQLSVL.

J is TRBJ1-2 and V is TRBV27; 8 bases match TRBD1. Per germline, CDR1 MNHEY and CDR2 SMNVEV (reference sequence). With V trimmed by 6 bases and J by 5 bases, 8 bases remained unmatched. The CDR3 covers 14 residues. This chain's CDR3 is CASSPGTGAYGYTF. In DNA form, the CDR3 reads TGTGCCAGCAGCCCCGGGACAGGCGCTTATGGCTACACCTTC.

This clone was counted between two and nine times. The rearrangement links TRBV28 to TRBJ1-6; D gene uncertain. This CDR3 spans 16 amino acids. Trimming took off 3 bases at V and 5 bases at J, with 14 bases between the two ends. CDR1 is MDHEN, CDR2 SYDVKM, per germline. CDR3 residues: CASSFRWIPDNSPLHF. In DNA, the CDR3 is TGTGCCAGCAGTTTTCGGTGGATCCCCGATAATTCACCCCTCCACTTT.

The J gene is TRBJ1-3, the V gene TRBV3-1 (or the pseudogene TRBV3-2), with unresolved D. Germline V gene sequence: CDR1 LGHDT, CDR2 YNNKEL (reference sequence). This CDR3 is 14 amino acids long. The V end lost 2 bases, the J end lost 0 bases, and 5 bases lay between the germline ends. Written as DNA, the CDR3 is TGTGCCAGCAGCCAACCCACCTCTGGAAACACCATATATTTT. It translates to CASSQPTSGNTIYF.

V and J are TRBV25-1 and TRBJ1-2; D might be TRBD1 (6 bases). This CDR3 is built from 14 residues. Trimming took 6 bases from V and 0 from J, leaving 11 bases between them. Germline lookup yields CDR1 MGHDK and CDR2 SYGVNS. In DNA form, the CDR3 reads TGTGCCAGCAGGGGAGCAGGGGCTAACTATGGCTACACCTTC. Amino acids: CASRGAGANYGYTF.

This chain links TRBV6-5 with TRBJ1-1, with a possible D match to TRBD1 (6 bases). Trimming took off 2 bases at V and 5 bases at J, with 9 bases between the two ends. The length of the CDR3 is 13 residues. In germline, CDR1 is MNHEY, CDR2 SVGAGI. This chain's CDR3 is CASSYGGATEAFF. CDR3 coding DNA: TGTGCCAGCAGTTACGGGGGCGCTACTGAAGCTTTCTTT.

V gene TRBV4-1 combines with J gene TRBJ1-2; D gene ambiguous. This CDR3 region has 16 residues. Germline V gene data show CDR1 as MGHRA and CDR2 as YSYEKL. V dropped 0 bases and J dropped 1 base, with 12 bases sitting between them. The CDR3 loop is CASSQDGTAYNYGYTF. CDR3 DNA: TGCGCCAGCAGCCAAGATGGCACAGCTTATAACTATGGCTACACCTTC.

This clone was counted once. The J gene is TRBJ2-7, the V gene TRBV2; D could derive from TRBD1 or TRBD2 (5 bases each). The CDR3 is 11 amino acids. V was clipped by 6 bases and J by 5 bases, with 8 bases between them. Germline V gives CDR1 SNHLY, CDR2 FYNNEI. Written as DNA, the CDR3 is TGTGCCAGCAGCCGGGGCAACGAGCAGTACTTC. Translation: CASSRGNEQYF.

The V call is TRBV9, the J call TRBJ1-2; no clear D gene. The V end was cut by 0 bases, the J end by 3 bases, with 12 bases between. The germline gives CDR1 SGDLS, CDR2 YYNGEE. The CDR3 spans 15 residues. The CDR3 is CASSVESTGDYGYTF. The CDR3 bases are TGTGCCAGCAGCGTAGAGAGTACTGGGGACTATGGCTACACCTTC.

Concerning this clone: Other DNA sequences in this sample translate to the same CDR3. The gene calls are TRBV29-1 and TRBJ2-7; D is possibly TRBD2 (5 bases). Trimming took off 4 bases at V and 4 bases at J, with 11 bases between the two ends. Germline V CDR1 and CDR2: SQVTM, ANQGSEA. CDR3 size: 12 residues. CDR3 DNA sequence: TGCAGCGTTGGTCGCACGGGGTACGAGCAGTACTTC. This encodes CSVGRTGYEQYF.

The V and J genes are TRBV11-2 and TRBJ2-1; 7 bases line up with TRBD2. V shed 0 bases and J 7 bases; nucleotides not matched to a gene: 6. CDR1 is SGHAT and CDR2 is FQNNGV in the germline V gene. The CDR3 has 15 amino acids. The CDR3 loop reads CASSLDGRAGNEQFF. The CDR3 DNA sequence: TGTGCCAGCAGCTTAGATGGGAGGGCCGGGAATGAGCAGTTCTTC. Looking up the rest from reference TRBV11-2 and TRBJ2-1 gives the full variable domain: EAGVAQSPRYKIIEKRQSVAFWCNPISGHATLYWYQQILGQGPKLLIQFQNNGVVDDSQLPKDRFSAERLKGVDSTLKIQPAKLEDSAVYLCASSLDGRAGNEQFFGPGTRLTVL.

The CDR3 loop is CASSSGGRNTEAFF. CDR3 bases: TGTGCCAGCAGCTCAGGGGGTCGGAACACTGAAGCTTTCTTT. The V call is TRBV5-4, the J call TRBJ1-1; 7 nucleotides agree with TRBD1. V was pared by 3 bases and J by 1 base, with 3 bases of the junction left unmatched. Germline CDR1 reads SGHNT; CDR2 reads YYREEE (reference sequence). The CDR3 spans 14 residues.

This clone was seen a handful of times. V and J are TRBV10-2 and TRBJ2-1, with D possibly matching TRBD2 (6 bases). Trimming removed 7 bases at V and 14 bases at J, with 24 bases between. Germline values: CDR1 WSHSY, CDR2 SAAADI. The CDR3 has 14 residues. This chain's CDR3 is CASTPLGPVGEEFF. The CDR3 DNA reads as TGCGCCAGCACCCCCCTCGGCCCGGTGGGGGAGGAGTTCTTC.

V is TRBV5-1 and J is TRBJ1-1, with TRBD1 identical over 7 bases. V trimming: 0 bases; J trimming: 4 bases; junction bases outside the gene matches: 6. The CDR3 is made up of 15 amino acids. Germline values: CDR1 SGHRS, CDR2 YFSETQ. DNA of the CDR3: TGCGCCAGCAGCTTGGAAGGGTACAGGGGCACTGAAGCTTTCTTT. Encoded protein: CASSLEGYRGTEAFF. The variable domain in full, with the rest retrieved from reference TRBV5-1 and TRBJ1-1, is KAGVTQTPRYLIKTRGQQVTLSCSPISGHRSVSWYQQTPGQGLQFLFEYFSETQRNKGNFPGRFSGRQFSNSRSEMNVSTLELGDSALYLCASSLEGYRGTEAFFGQGTRLTVV.

The chain joins TRBV4-3 to TRBJ2-7; the match to TRBD1 covers 7 bases. The V and J ends lost 0 bases and 1 base, in that order; junction bases with no gene match: 3. This CDR3 region has 15 residues. The germline gives CDR1 LGHNA, CDR2 YSLEER. In DNA form, the CDR3 reads TGCGCCAGCAGCCAAGATAGGGGACAGTCCTACGAGCAGTACTTC. Its translation: CASSQDRGQSYEQYF.

V usage is TRBV6-5 and J usage is TRBJ2-2; TRBD1 matches 8 bases. This CDR3 comprises 15 residues. V was clipped by 7 bases and J by 0 bases; unmatched bases: 4. Germline loops: CDR1 MNHEY, CDR2 SVGAGI. The CDR3 nucleotides are TGTGCCAGCAACCACAGGGGGGCGAACACCGGGGAGCTGTTTTTT. Amino acids: CASNHRGANTGELFF.

This sequence joins TRBV4-2 and TRBJ2-7; 9 bases line up with TRBD2. V gave up 5 bases and J gave up 5 bases; unmatched junction bases: 16. This CDR3 contains 17 residues. Germline V lookup: CDR1 LGHNA, CDR2 YNFKEQ. CDR3 residues: CASSKLPKGAGGNEQYF. CDR3 DNA sequence: TGTGCCAGCAGCAAACTCCCCAAGGGCGCGGGGGGGAACGAGCAGTACTTC.

There are a few counts of this clone. J is TRBJ1-5 and V is TRBV21-1; TRBD1 was called by the table and not checked on the DNA. TRBV21-1 is assigned pseudogene status. CDR3 length equals 18 residues. As DNA, the CDR3 is TGTGCCAGCAGAAAAGACGCGACAGGGTGTCGGAGCAATCAGCCCCAGCATTTT. Translated: CASRKDATGCRSNQPQHF.

This clone was counted only a few times. V and J are TRBV7-9 and TRBJ2-2; tentative D call: TRBD1 (6 bases). The germline gives CDR1 SEHNR, CDR2 FQNEAQ (reference sequence). Trimming cost V 3 bases and J 4 bases, with 15 bases left between them. The length of the CDR3 is 16 residues. CDR3 bases: TGTGCCAGCAGCTTCATCGGGACATGGGGCACCGGGGAGCTGTTTTTT. Translation gives CASSFIGTWGTGELFF.

J is TRBJ2-7 and V is TRBV9, with 9 bases identical to TRBD2. Germline V gene lookup returns CDR1 SGDLS and CDR2 YYNGEE. Losses at the gene ends were 0 bases for V and 4 bases for J; bases not matched to a gene: 8. The CDR3 is made up of 16 amino acids. CDR3 amino acids: CASSVGNSGGLYEQYF. CDR3 nucleotides: TGTGCCAGCAGCGTAGGAAATAGCGGGGGACTTTACGAGCAGTACTTC. Based on the CDR3 plus reference TRBV9 and TRBJ2-7, the full variable domain is DSGVTQTPKHLITATGQRVTLRCSPRSGDLSVYWYQQSLDQGLQFLIQYYNGEERAKGNILERFSAQQFPDLHSELNLSSLELGDSALYFCASSVGNSGGLYEQYFGPGTRLTVT.

The CDR3 here is CASSLIGGERAFF. The CDR3 DNA reads as TGTGCCAGCAGTTTAATTGGTGGGGAGCGCGCTTTCTTT. The chain links TRBV27 to TRBJ1-1; D gene unclear. V was shortened by 2 bases and J by 11 bases, with 15 bases between the two germline ends. Germline V gives CDR1 MNHEY, CDR2 SMNVEV (reference sequence). The CDR3 is 13 amino acids.

The genes are TRBV19 and TRBJ1-2; D unclear. CDR1 is LNHDA and CDR2 is SQIVND in the germline V gene (reference sequence). This CDR3 is 16 amino acids long. V was cut by 3 bases and J by 2 bases, with 16 bases left in between. The CDR3 reads CASSITPPAQNYGYTF. The CDR3 region has the DNA TGTGCCAGTAGTATCACCCCCCCAGCTCAAAACTATGGCTACACCTTC. Using reference TRBV19 and TRBJ1-2 for the parts outside the CDR3, the full variable domain is DGGITQSPKYLFRKEGQNVTLSCEQNLNHDAMYWYRQDPGQGLRLIYYSQIVNDFQKGDIAEGYSVSREKKESFPLTVTSAQKNPTAFYLCASSITPPAQNYGYTFGSGTRLTVV.

The chain employs TRBV30 and TRBJ2-4; 8 nucleotides line up with TRBD1. In germline, CDR1 is GTSNPN, CDR2 SVGIG (reference sequence). This CDR3 contains 13 residues. With 3 bases clipped from V and 6 bases from J, the junction kept 4 bases outside the gene matches. CDR3 amino acids: CAWRQTGVNIQYF. The CDR3 coding sequence is TGTGCCTGGAGACAGACAGGGGTAAACATTCAGTACTTC.

V and J are TRBV3-1 (or the pseudogene TRBV3-2) and TRBJ1-5; no definite D call. This CDR3 comprises 14 residues. Trimming left V 0 bases short and J 7 bases short, with 10 bases between. CDR1 and CDR2 (germline): LGHDT, YNNKEL (reference sequence). CDR3 coding DNA: TGTGCCAGCAGCCAAGATTCCGGGCGGCAGCCCCAGCATTTT. Its protein is CASSQDSGRQPQHF.

The chain has TRBV11-1 and TRBJ2-1, with 8 bases that match TRBD1. This CDR3 comprises 16 residues. Germline CDR1 reads SGHAT; CDR2 reads FQDESV (reference sequence). V lost 6 bases and J lost 7; bases outside the gene matches: 14. As DNA, the CDR3 is TGTGCCAGCAGTACACGGTCGACAGGGGTATCGAATGAGCAGTTCTTC. Its protein product is CASSTRSTGVSNEQFF. Filled out from reference TRBV11-1 and TRBJ2-1, the complete variable domain reads EAEVAQSPRYKITEKSQAVAFWCDPISGHATLYWYRQILGQGPELLVQFQDESVVDDSQLPKDRFSAERLKGVDSTLKIQPAELGDSAMYLCASSTRSTGVSNEQFFGPGTRLTVL.

This chain connects TRBV5-1 to TRBJ1-2; the D is unclear. V was trimmed by 4 bases and J by 8 bases, leaving 15 bases between them. Per germline, CDR1 SGHRS and CDR2 YFSETQ. The CDR3 consists of 13 residues. CDR3 residues: CASSPGSSGGYTF. The CDR3 DNA reads as TGCGCCAGCAGCCCAGGAAGCTCGGGCGGCTACACCTTC.